This TCR beta chain was captured by sequencing in a study of cytomegalovirus exposure and HLA in healthy donors. The assay was immunoSEQ multiplex PCR, and TCRdb's table has in-frame clones only and misses some. The data show over 200,000 clones, approximately 88% seen once. On this clone: No antigen is known for it.

Findings and limits, study-wide: The finding came from a later analysis; first-cohort TCR clusters tended to co-occur in the approximately 120 validation repertoires. In vitro data verified a few CMV-associated chains as specific for CMV antigens.

The sequencing input was PBMCs. This clonotype was obtained from a woman aged 25 to 45 in good health and CMV-seropositive.

The CDR3 reads CASKTSGRAEDEQFF. CDR3 sequence (DNA): TGTGCCAGCAAGACTAGCGGGAGGGCTGAGGATGAGCAGTTCTTC. This chain links TRBV2 with TRBJ2-1; TRBD2 aligns across 14 bases. CDR3 length: 15 residues. Trimming cost V 7 bases and J 8 bases; bases outside gene matches: 7. The germline CDR1 and CDR2 sequences are SNHLY and FYNNEI.